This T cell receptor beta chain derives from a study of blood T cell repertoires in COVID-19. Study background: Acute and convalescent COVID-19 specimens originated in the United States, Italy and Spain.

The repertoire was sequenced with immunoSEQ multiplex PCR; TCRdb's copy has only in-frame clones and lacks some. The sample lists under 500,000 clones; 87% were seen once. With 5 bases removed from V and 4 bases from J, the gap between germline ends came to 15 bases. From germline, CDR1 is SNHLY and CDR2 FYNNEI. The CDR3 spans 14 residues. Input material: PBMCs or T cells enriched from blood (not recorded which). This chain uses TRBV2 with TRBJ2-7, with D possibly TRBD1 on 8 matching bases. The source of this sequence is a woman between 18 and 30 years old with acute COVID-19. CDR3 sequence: CASSNRGGLYEQYF. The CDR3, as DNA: TGTGCCAGCAGTAACAGGGGGGGTTTATACGAGCAGTACTTC.